Sequencing of this T cell receptor (beta chain) was carried out in a study of identical twins. This clonotype was picked up a small number of times. The germline V gene has CDR1 SGHTA and CDR2 FQGNSA. Trimming stripped 5 bases from V and 7 bases from J, with 12 bases between. The CDR3 covers 13 residues. TCRdb processed the 5' RACE reads anew with MiXCR; each CDR3 protein has one entry. The sample has about 690,000 distinct CDR3 sequences; 5.5% to 6.5% are singletons. The V call is TRBV7-2, the J call TRBJ2-1, with D perhaps being TRBD1 or TRBD2 (5 bases each). Input material: naive T cells sorted from blood. This TCR was recovered from a man between 18 and 35 years old in good health. Here the CDR3 reads CASSRGLVNEQFF. Written as DNA, the CDR3 is TGTGCCAGCAGCCGGGGCCTAGTTAATGAGCAGTTCTTC.